The 15 T cell receptor beta chains presented below share a single source sample, sequenced in a study of blood T cell repertoires in COVID-19. Repertoires were generated with immunoSEQ multiplex PCR, while TCRdb's copy carries only in-frame clones and drops some. This sample has about 280,000 clones, with 83% found just once. Material: peripheral blood. The receptors derive from a woman in her forties or fifties who had recovered from COVID-19.

This clone has more than one count but fewer than ten. The chain recombines TRBV4-1 with TRBJ1-1; 7 bases line up with TRBD1. There are 15 residues in the CDR3. Germline-derived CDR1 and CDR2 are MGHRA and YSYEKL. Trimming removed 4 bases from V and 0 bases from J; junction bases left unmatched: 5. This CDR3 is CASSLLQGMNTEAFF. CDR3 DNA sequence: TGCGCCAGCAGCCTTCTACAGGGGATGAACACTGAAGCTTTCTTT.

The J gene is TRBJ2-2, the V gene TRBV7-3; maybe TRBD1 (5 bases). CDR1 is SGHTA, CDR2 FQGTGA, per germline. The V and J ends lost 5 bases and 7 bases respectively, with 14 bases between them. The CDR3 extends over 14 amino acids. The CDR3 sequence is CASSPAGWGGELFF. DNA of the CDR3: TGTGCCAGCAGCCCGGCAGGGTGGGGCGGGGAGCTGTTTTTT.

The chain has TRBV24-1 and TRBJ2-2, with a possible D match to TRBD1 (7 bases). Between the trimmed V and J ends, which lost 4 bases and 7 bases, there was a span of 12 bases. Germline CDR1 reads KGHDR; CDR2 reads SFDVKD. The CDR3 length is 14 residues. CDR3 in amino acids: CATSENRGGGELFF. As DNA, the CDR3 is TGTGCCACCAGTGAGAACAGGGGAGGCGGGGAGCTGTTTTTT.

The sample holds one count of this clone. The chain couples TRBV19 to TRBJ2-3, with TRBD2 as a possible D gene (6 bases). Germline V gene lookup returns CDR1 LNHDA and CDR2 SQIVND (reference sequence). V gave up 1 base and J gave up 2 bases, with 13 bases separating them. The CDR3 has 16 amino acids. The CDR3 protein is CASSIVLADLTDTQYF. DNA of the CDR3: TGTGCCAGTAGTATAGTGTTAGCGGATCTCACAGATACGCAGTATTTT.

The rearrangement links TRBV4-3 to TRBJ2-1; 8 nucleotides agree with TRBD2. V shed 6 bases and J 6 bases; nucleotides not matched to a gene: 13. CDR3 size: 16 residues. Germline V gene sequence: CDR1 LGHNA, CDR2 YSLEER. The CDR3 DNA follows: TGCGCCAGCAGTCCCACGGGCACGCTAGCGGGCAATGAGCAGTTCTTC. This gives the protein CASSPTGTLAGNEQFF.

Comments on this clone: Other DNA variants within this sample encode the same CDR3. The rearrangement joins TRBV28 to TRBJ2-3; D gene uncertain. V was trimmed by 3 bases and J by 1 base, leaving 5 bases between them. Per germline, CDR1 MDHEN and CDR2 SYDVKM. The CDR3 spans 13 residues. CDR3 coding DNA: TGTGCCAGCAGTTTTCAGGGCACAGATACGCAGTATTTT. Protein sequence: CASSFQGTDTQYF. The full variable domain, its missing parts supplied by reference TRBV28 and TRBJ2-3, is DVKVTQSSRYLVKRTGEKVFLECVQDMDHENMFWYRQDPGLGLRLIYFSYDVKMKEKGDIPEGYSVSREKKERFSLILESASTNQTSMYLCASSFQGTDTQYFGPGTRLTVL.

A few counts support this clone. The chain links TRBV18 to TRBJ1-5, with D tentatively TRBD1 (5 bases). Trimming removed 6 bases at V and 6 bases at J, with 18 bases between. The CDR3 is 15 residues long. CDR1 is KGHSH, CDR2 LQKENI, per germline. CDR3 region: CASSQSRGGGQPQHF. In DNA form, the CDR3 reads TGTGCCAGCTCGCAAAGCCGGGGGGGAGGTCAGCCCCAGCATTTT.

V is TRBV28 and J is TRBJ2-7; TRBD2 agrees at 14 bases. The CDR3 covers 16 residues. Germline CDR1 reads MDHEN; CDR2 reads SYDVKM. With V trimmed by 6 bases and J by 4 bases, 8 bases remained unmatched. The CDR3 loop reads CASSQGTSGSGYEQYF. CDR3 nucleotides: TGTGCCAGCAGCCAGGGGACTAGCGGGAGCGGATACGAGCAGTACTTC.

This chain uses TRBV2 with TRBJ2-1; perhaps TRBD2 as D (5 bases). V gave up 6 bases and J gave up 2 bases, with 17 bases separating them. CDR3 length equals 16 residues. Germline CDR1 reads SNHLY; CDR2 reads FYNNEI. CDR3 coding DNA: TGTGCCAGCAGCCGGGGTGCCACCCGAGCCTACAATGAGCAGTTCTTC. Residues: CASSRGATRAYNEQFF.

This clone was observed a single time. The rearrangement links TRBV20-1 to TRBJ2-7; TRBD1 matches 7 bases. With 4 bases clipped from V and 6 bases from J, the junction kept 3 bases outside the gene matches. Germline-derived CDR1 and CDR2 are DFQATT and SNEGSKA (reference sequence). The CDR3 is made up of 11 amino acids. The CDR3 DNA sequence: TGCAGTGCTATATCAGGGGGCGAGCAGTACTTC. Its translation is CSAISGGEQYF.

The chain has TRBV30 and TRBJ1-5, with D possibly matching TRBD1 (6 bases). Trimming shortened V by 2 bases and J by 4 bases, and 12 bases separated the two germline ends. The CDR3 sequence is 14 residues long. Per germline, CDR1 GTSNPN and CDR2 SVGIG (reference sequence). The CDR3, as DNA: TGTGCCTGGAGTTCCGGGACACCTAATCAGCCCCAGCATTTT. This translates into CAWSSGTPNQPQHF.

This chain connects TRBV18 to TRBJ2-7; 7 bases agree with TRBD1. Losses at the gene ends were 3 bases for V and 7 bases for J; bases not matched to a gene: 6. The germline CDR1 and CDR2 sequences are KGHSH and LQKENI. This CDR3 is built from 13 residues. The CDR3 coding sequence is TGTGCCAGCTCACCGACCCCACAGGGGGAGCAGTACTTC. This translates into CASSPTPQGEQYF. The full variable domain, its missing parts supplied by reference TRBV18 and TRBJ2-7, is NAGVMQNPRHLVRRRGQEARLRCSPMKGHSHVYWYRQLPEEGLKFMVYLQKENIIDESGMPKERFSAEFPKEGPSILRIQQVVRGDSAAYFCASSPTPQGEQYFGPGTRLTVT.

About this clone: This is likely a read error, given that the CDR3 carries no conserved phenylalanine or tryptophan at its end. It is unclear where the CDR3 begins or ends on the DNA, so no DNA is shown, and the CDR3 is as TCRdb lists it. The chain carries TRBV6-4 and TRBJ1-1; the table's D gene call, TRBD1, was not cross checked with the DNA. The CDR3 length equals 14 residues, ends included. CDR1 is MRHNA and CDR2 is SNTAGT in the germline V gene. CDR3 protein: CASSDSRLDRGAGR.

The chain carries TRBV3-1 (or the pseudogene TRBV3-2) and TRBJ1-2, with 7 bases aligning to TRBD1. CDR1 and CDR2 (germline): LGHDT, YNNKEL (reference sequence). V gave up 1 base and J gave up 8 bases; unmatched junction bases: 13. This CDR3 is 16 amino acids long. CDR3 residues: CASSQGHRGTLGGYTF. The CDR3 region has the DNA TGTGCCAGCAGCCAAGGGCACAGGGGAACCCTTGGAGGCTACACCTTC.

The chain employs TRBV7-2 and TRBJ2-7; the match to TRBD2 covers 12 bases. Losses at the gene ends were 5 bases for V and 10 bases for J; bases not matched to a gene: 6. CDR1 is SGHTA, CDR2 FQGNSA, per germline. The CDR3 has 13 residues. In DNA, the CDR3 is TGTGCCAGCAGCACTCAGACTAGCGGGGGACAGTACTTC. Protein product: CASSTQTSGGQYF.